These 12 T cell receptor beta chains came from one sample sequenced in a study of blood T cell repertoires in COVID-19 (TCRdb year 2020). Receptor libraries were prepared by the immunoSEQ multiplex PCR assay. The table was pulled from immuneACCESS by TCRdb, which kept in-frame rearrangements only. Such tables lose some clones; where checked, under half of the loss comes from unresolved V genes, and the rest has no known cause. The sample data list some 150,000 clones, and about 83% of these were observed just once. The ten most abundant clones make up around 13% of the sample. The sequencing sample was made of peripheral blood. All receptors come from an elderly woman with acute or convalescent COVID-19.

This chain uses TRBV7-9 with TRBJ1-1; 8 bases agree with TRBD1. From germline, CDR1 is SEHNR and CDR2 FQNEAQ (reference sequence). Trimming cost V 5 bases and J 5 bases; bases outside gene matches: 10. The CDR3 is 15 residues long. In nucleotides, the CDR3 is TGTGCCAGCAGCCTTCAGGGGGCGGCAGAAACTGAAGCTTTCTTT. Protein sequence: CASSLQGAAETEAFF. Complete variable domain (other parts from reference TRBV7-9 and TRBJ1-1): DTGVSQNPRHKITKRGQNVTFRCDPISEHNRLYWYRQTLGQGPEFLTYFQNEAQLEKSRLLSDRFSAERPKGSFSTLEIQRTEQGDSAMYLCASSLQGAAETEAFFGQGTRLTVV.

The J gene is TRBJ2-5, the V gene TRBV6-5; D is unresolved. Germline loops: CDR1 MNHEY, CDR2 SVGAGI. Trimming took off 7 bases at V and 5 bases at J, with 20 bases between the two ends. The CDR3 loop spans 15 amino acids. The CDR3 nucleotides are TGTGCCAGCACCCCCTCCGCCATCCCAGCGGAGACCCAGTACTTC. Translated, it gives CASTPSAIPAETQYF.

The chain links TRBV7-2 to TRBJ1-5; perhaps TRBD1 as D (5 bases). CDR1 is SGHTA and CDR2 is FQGNSA in the germline V gene. V was cut by 0 bases and J by 6 bases, with 12 bases left in between. The CDR3 has 15 amino acids. CDR3 amino acids: CASSLAGQVVQPQHF. CDR3 nucleotide sequence: TGTGCCAGCAGCTTAGCGGGGCAGGTGGTTCAGCCCCAGCATTTT. Using reference TRBV7-2 and TRBJ1-5 for the parts outside the CDR3, the full variable domain is GAGVSQSPSNKVTEKGKDVELRCDPISGHTALYWYRQSLGQGLEFLIYFQGNSAPDKSGLPSDRFSAERTGGSVSTLTIQRTQQEDSAVYLCASSLAGQVVQPQHFGDGTRLSIL.

The J gene is TRBJ1-5, the V gene TRBV20-1; a possible D gene is TRBD1 (6 bases). Germline CDR1 reads DFQATT; CDR2 reads SNEGSKA (reference sequence). V was shortened by 6 bases and J by 0 bases, with 15 bases between the two germline ends. The CDR3 loop spans 15 amino acids. Written as DNA, the CDR3 is TGCAGTGCCAGTAGGACAGACGATAGCAATCAGCCCCAGCATTTT. Protein sequence: CSASRTDDSNQPQHF.

The chain recombines TRBV28 with TRBJ1-1, with D tentatively TRBD1 (5 bases). V lost 9 bases to trimming and J lost 3 bases, with 20 bases between them. Germline lookup yields CDR1 MDHEN and CDR2 SYDVKM. The CDR3 has 15 amino acids. CDR3 sequence reads: CASSNPGPSDTEAFF. In DNA form, the CDR3 reads TGTGCCAGTTCGAATCCGGGACCTAGCGACACTGAAGCTTTCTTT.

J is TRBJ1-1 and V is TRBV5-1; 7 nucleotides match TRBD1. The CDR3 has 14 amino acids. Germline CDR1 SGHRS, CDR2 YFSETQ. V dropped 5 bases and J dropped 1; count of bases not matched to a gene: 5. The CDR3 sequence is CASSWDRGNTEAFF. For the CDR3, the DNA is TGCGCCAGCAGTTGGGACAGAGGGAACACTGAAGCTTTCTTT.

V and J are TRBV5-4 and TRBJ1-4; the D gene is possibly TRBD1 (6 bases). The CDR3 covers 15 residues. The V end was cut by 5 bases, the J end by 0 bases, with 11 bases between. The V gene's germline CDR1 is SGHNT and CDR2 YYREEE (reference sequence). This CDR3 is CASRPGTTTNEKLFF. The CDR3 region has the DNA TGTGCCAGCAGACCCGGGACAACAACTAATGAAAAACTGTTTTTT.

V and J are TRBV5-5 and TRBJ2-1, with TRBD2 matching over 9 bases. With V trimmed by 6 bases and J by 4 bases, 5 bases remained unmatched. CDR1 and CDR2 from the germline V gene are SGHKS and YYEKEE (reference sequence). CDR3 length: 14 residues. The CDR3 nucleotides are TGTGCCAGCACCCGCGGGGGGGAGTACAATGAGCAGTTCTTC. It is translated as CASTRGGEYNEQFF.

The V gene is TRBV5-4, the J gene TRBJ2-7; 8 bases fit TRBD1. This CDR3 contains 15 residues. The trim removed 5 bases at V and 0 bases at J, leaving 7 bases unmatched. The germline gives CDR1 SGHNT, CDR2 YYREEE (reference sequence). Written as DNA, the CDR3 is TGTGCCAGCAGTTACGACAGGGGCAGCTCCTACGAGCAGTACTTC. Protein product: CASSYDRGSSYEQYF.

This CDR3 reads CATGGTGNTIYF. DNA for the CDR3: TGTGCCACAGGGGGGACAGGAAACACCATATATTTT. The chain has TRBV7-9 and TRBJ1-3, with 7 bases matching TRBD1. CDR3 length equals 12 residues. Germline-derived CDR1 and CDR2 are SEHNR and FQNEAQ (reference sequence). The V segment lost 10 bases and the J segment 4 bases; nucleotides outside the gene matches: 4.

The chain recombines TRBV5-1 with TRBJ2-1; possibly TRBD2 for D (6 bases). V was trimmed by 4 bases and J by 0 bases, leaving 11 bases between them. This CDR3 comprises 15 residues. CDR1 and CDR2 from the germline V gene are SGHRS and YFSETQ. The CDR3 sequence: CASSTDGSSYNEQFF. CDR3 bases: TGCGCCAGCAGCACGGACGGGAGCTCCTACAATGAGCAGTTCTTC.

This clone appeared a single time. The chain carries TRBV19 and TRBJ2-3, with a possible D match to TRBD1 (6 bases). Trimming shortened V by 1 base and J by 2 bases, and 13 bases separated the two germline ends. Germline V CDR1 and CDR2: LNHDA, SQIVND (reference sequence). CDR3 length equals 16 residues. CDR3 amino acids: CASSIGGQGHTDTQYF. The DNA for the CDR3 is TGTGCCAGTAGTATAGGGGGGCAGGGGCACACAGATACGCAGTATTTT.